This paragraph covers one TCR beta chain sequence. The data derive from a study of cytotoxic CD8 clonotypes in ibrutinib-treated CLL. The overall study: Researchers reported more than nine relapsed/refractory and some 14 treatment-naive patients, some 18 of them IGHV unmutated.

Here immunoSEQ multiplex PCR was the method, and the copy in TCRdb shows in-frame clones only, minus some. Altogether around 70,000 clones are present, around nine tenths being singletons, with the ten largest covering 3% to 3.5%. CDR1 and CDR2 (germline): SEHNR, FQNEAQ (reference sequence). V lost 2 bases and J 3 bases, leaving 16 bases between the germline ends. This CDR3 region has 16 residues. The material was PBMCs, obtained after 12 months of ibrutinib treatment. This clonotype was sampled from a human donor with chronic lymphocytic leukemia. The chain carries TRBV7-9 and TRBJ1-2; maybe TRBD1 (6 bases). The CDR3 protein is CASSLSVRDKHYGYTF. The CDR3 DNA reads TGTGCCAGCAGCTTATCGGTCCGGGACAAGCACTATGGCTACACCTTC.